The next 22 T cell receptor beta chains were all read from a single sample in a study of blood T cell repertoires in COVID-19. The protocol was immunoSEQ multiplex PCR, while the TCRdb copy is restricted to in-frame clones and leaves out a portion. The sample contains about 200,000 clones, about 80% of which appear only once. Sequencing was done on a sample of peripheral blood. The receptor source for this set is a human donor with acute or convalescent COVID-19. The donor label of this sample is uncertain.

The CDR3: CASTLGAGEGQPQHF. The DNA of the CDR3 is TGTGCCAGTACCCTAGGGGCAGGGGAAGGCCAGCCCCAGCATTTT. The V call is TRBV19, the J call TRBJ1-5; a weak D match, TRBD1 (6 bases). Germline CDR1 reads LNHDA; CDR2 reads SQIVND (reference sequence). Trimming removed 7 bases at V and 7 bases at J, with 20 bases between. CDR3 length equals 15 residues.

The chain links TRBV9 to TRBJ1-1, with D perhaps matching TRBD1 (6 bases). The germline V gene encodes CDR1 SGDLS and CDR2 YYNGEE. The CDR3 totals 15 residues. The ends were cut back, 0 bases at V and 5 bases at J, with 14 bases in the middle. The DNA of the CDR3 is TGTGCCAGCAGCGTAGCTGCAGGGGTAGGGACTGAAGCTTTCTTT. Protein product: CASSVAAGVGTEAFF.

The V gene is TRBV3-1 (or the pseudogene TRBV3-2), the J gene TRBJ2-7, with D possibly matching TRBD1 (7 bases). The CDR3 is made up of 15 amino acids. CDR1 LGHDT and CDR2 YNNKEL come from the germline V gene (reference sequence). Between the trimmed V and J ends, which lost 4 bases and 3 bases, there was a span of 16 bases. DNA for the CDR3: TGTGCCAGCAGCCCGGGTGGGCAGGGGGGCTACGAGCAGTACTTC. This gives the protein CASSPGGQGGYEQYF.

CDR3 nucleotide sequence: TGTGCCAGCAGCCGAGGACAGGCAGGCGGATACACTGAAGCTTTCTTT. Amino acids: CASSRGQAGGYTEAFF. The chain employs TRBV14 and TRBJ1-1; 7 bases are a match to TRBD1. Germline lookup yields CDR1 SGHDN and CDR2 FVKESK. The CDR3 consists of 16 residues. Losses at the gene ends were 4 bases for V and 3 bases for J; bases not matched to a gene: 11.

J is TRBJ2-3 and V is TRBV3-1 (or the pseudogene TRBV3-2), with 8 bases lining up with TRBD2. CDR3 length: 15 residues. Germline V lookup: CDR1 LGHDT, CDR2 YNNKEL (reference sequence). V was pared by 3 bases and J by 4 bases, with 6 bases of the junction left unmatched. CDR3 loop: CASSHSGGTPDTQYF. As DNA, the CDR3 is TGTGCCAGCAGCCACTCGGGAGGGACCCCAGATACGCAGTATTTT.

This clone occurred a few times. This chain uses TRBV27 with TRBJ2-3; D perhaps matches TRBD2 (6 bases). V was clipped by 3 bases and J by 2 bases, with 9 bases between them. The CDR3 consists of 14 residues. Germline values: CDR1 MNHEY, CDR2 SMNVEV (reference sequence). The CDR3 protein is CASSLVAATDTQYF. CDR3 sequence (DNA): TGTGCCAGCAGTTTGGTAGCGGCCACAGATACGCAGTATTTT.

The sample holds one count of this clone. The CDR3 is CASSEGEETQYF. CDR3 DNA sequence: TGCGCCAGCAGTGAAGGGGAAGAGACCCAGTACTTC. The rearrangement links TRBV10-1 to TRBJ2-5, with D perhaps matching TRBD1 (5 bases). The germline gives CDR1 WNHNN, CDR2 SYGVQD (reference sequence). V gave up 3 bases and J gave up 3 bases, with 5 bases separating them. The CDR3 spans 12 residues.

The CDR3 loop is CASSPSPPLTGGYGYTF. CDR3 DNA: TGTGCCAGCTCACCCTCCCCCCCCCTAACAGGGGGCTATGGCTACACCTTC. This rearrangement joins TRBV18 to TRBJ1-2; 8 bases match TRBD1. The CDR3 consists of 17 residues. Unmatched junction bases numbered 13, after V lost 3 bases and J lost 4 bases. Looked up from germline, CDR1 is KGHSH and CDR2 is LQKENI.

The chain recombines TRBV19 with TRBJ1-2; 9 bases match TRBD1. This CDR3 region has 13 residues. Germline V gene sequence: CDR1 LNHDA, CDR2 SQIVND (reference sequence). V trimming: 9 bases; J trimming: 6 bases; junction bases outside the gene matches: 8. The CDR3 nucleotides are TGTGCCAGCATGTTCCGGGACAGGGATGGCTACACCTTC. This sequence encodes CASMFRDRDGYTF.

This rearrangement joins TRBV18 to TRBJ1-4, with D possibly TRBD1 on 6 matching bases. Deletions cut 5 bases from V and 7 bases from J, with 17 bases between. This CDR3 spans 15 amino acids. Germline CDR1 is KGHSH and CDR2 is LQKENI. The CDR3 nucleotides read TGTGCCAGCTCATCAGACAGGACCCAGGGTGAAAAACTGTTTTTT. Translated: CASSSDRTQGEKLFF.

The chain employs TRBV20-1 and TRBJ2-7; D is possibly TRBD1 (5 bases). This CDR3 has 11 residues. CDR1 and CDR2 (germline): DFQATT, SNEGSKA (reference sequence). Trimming removed 6 bases at V and 2 bases at J, with 8 bases between. The CDR3 is CSAGAAYEQYF. The DNA for the CDR3 is TGCAGTGCAGGGGCCGCCTACGAGCAGTACTTC.

The rearrangement links TRBV27 to TRBJ2-7; 10 positions agree with TRBD1. The V gene's germline CDR1 is MNHEY and CDR2 SMNVEV (reference sequence). V shed 6 bases, J shed 6 bases, and the junction held 5 bases outside the gene matches. CDR3 length: 13 amino acids. CDR3 bases: TGTGCCAGCAGACCCTGGACAGGGGGCGAGCAGTACTTC. Translated, it gives CASRPWTGGEQYF.

The V and J genes are TRBV2 and TRBJ2-7, with D possibly TRBD1 on 5 matching bases. V was pared by 7 bases and J by 2 bases, with 15 bases between. CDR3 length: 14 residues. Germline CDR1 and CDR2: SNHLY and FYNNEI. The CDR3 region has the DNA TGTGCCAGCAACGAACACAGGATGACCTACGAGCAGTACTTC. The encoded protein is CASNEHRMTYEQYF. Full variable domain (rest looked up from reference TRBV2 and TRBJ2-7): EPEVTQTPSHQVTQMGQEVILRCVPISNHLYFYWYRQILGQKVEFLVSFYNNEISEKSEIFDDQFSVERPDGSNFTLKIRSTKLEDSAMYFCASNEHRMTYEQYFGPGTRLTVT.

DNA for the CDR3: TGTGCCAGCAGCTCGGGACTAGCGGGAGCCTACGAGCAGTACTTC. Residues: CASSSGLAGAYEQYF. V is TRBV5-6 and J is TRBJ2-7; 14 bases match TRBD2. After removal of 3 bases from V and 2 bases from J, the junction contained 1 base not matched to a gene. Germline values: CDR1 SGHDT, CDR2 YYEEEE. CDR3 length: 15 residues.

V usage is TRBV25-1 and J usage is TRBJ2-7; D is uncertain. The germline V gene has CDR1 MGHDK and CDR2 SYGVNS. The V end lost 4 bases, the J end lost 9 bases, and 13 bases lay between the germline ends. The CDR3 has 12 amino acids. The CDR3 DNA follows: TGTGCCAGCAGTGGACCACGGTCGGGGCAGTACTTC. This codes for CASSGPRSGQYF.

About this clone: In the same sample, other DNA sequences code for this CDR3. The V call is TRBV18, the J call TRBJ1-4, with a possible D match to TRBD1 (5 bases). CDR1 is KGHSH, CDR2 LQKENI, per germline. V lost 6 bases to trimming and J lost 2 bases, with 7 bases between them. The CDR3 is 13 residues long. CDR3 sequence: CASSRGTNEKLFF. CDR3 DNA: TGTGCCAGCTCTCGGGGGACTAATGAAAAACTGTTTTTT.

The CDR3 reads CASSYRGISNYGYTF. In DNA, the CDR3 is TGTGCCAGCAGTTACAGGGGGATTTCTAACTATGGCTACACCTTC. V and J are TRBV6-5 and TRBJ1-2; maybe TRBD1 (6 bases). Germline CDR1 MNHEY, CDR2 SVGAGI. The CDR3 spans 15 residues. Trimming removed 2 bases from V and 0 bases from J, with 10 bases in between.

This sequence joins TRBV29-1 and TRBJ1-1; 12 bases align to TRBD1. The V gene end was trimmed by 2 bases and the J gene end by 6 bases; junction bases not matched to a gene: 10. Germline CDR1 is SQVTM and CDR2 is ANQGSEA. The CDR3 covers 16 residues. DNA of the CDR3: TGCAGCGTTGAAAGGGACAGGGGGCCTCTAGTCGCTGAAGCTTTCTTT. Translated, it gives CSVERDRGPLVAEAFF. The full variable domain, its missing parts supplied by reference TRBV29-1 and TRBJ1-1, is SAVISQKPSRDICQRGTSLTIQCQVDSQVTMMFWYRQQPGQSLTLIATANQGSEATYESGFVIDKFPISRPNLTFSTLTVSNMSPEDSSIYLCSVERDRGPLVAEAFFGQGTRLTVV.

This chain uses TRBV7-9 with TRBJ1-5; D perhaps matches TRBD1 (6 bases). V lost 5 bases, J lost 3 bases, and 14 bases lay in between. This CDR3 contains 15 residues. Looked up from germline, CDR1 is SEHNR and CDR2 is FQNEAQ (reference sequence). CDR3 region: CASSREGVINQPQHF. In DNA form, the CDR3 reads TGTGCCAGCAGCCGAGAGGGGGTCATCAATCAGCCCCAGCATTTT.

The rearrangement joins TRBV19 to TRBJ1-1, with TRBD1 as a possible D gene (6 bases). Germline V gene sequence: CDR1 LNHDA, CDR2 SQIVND (reference sequence). V lost 3 bases to trimming and J lost 1 base, with 15 bases between them. The CDR3 is 16 amino acids. The CDR3 loop is CASSIYWGQKNTEAFF. In nucleotides, the CDR3 is TGTGCCAGTAGTATTTACTGGGGGCAGAAGAACACTGAAGCTTTCTTT.

This clone was observed a single time. The genes are TRBV18 and TRBJ2-1; 8 positions match TRBD2. V was pared by 5 bases and J by 10 bases, with 1 base of the junction left unmatched. Germline V CDR1 and CDR2: KGHSH, LQKENI. The CDR3 has 11 amino acids. CDR3 sequence reads: CASSGLAEQFF. The CDR3 DNA follows: TGTGCCAGCTCAGGACTAGCCGAGCAGTTCTTC.

The rearrangement uses TRBV29-1 and TRBJ2-1, with 11 bases matching TRBD2. Unmatched junction bases numbered 6, after V lost 1 base and J lost 10 bases. This CDR3 comprises 14 residues. CDR1 is SQVTM, CDR2 ANQGSEA, per germline. The chain's CDR3 is CSVEASGRSGEQFF. CDR3 coding DNA: TGCAGCGTTGAAGCTAGCGGGAGGTCCGGAGAGCAGTTCTTC.